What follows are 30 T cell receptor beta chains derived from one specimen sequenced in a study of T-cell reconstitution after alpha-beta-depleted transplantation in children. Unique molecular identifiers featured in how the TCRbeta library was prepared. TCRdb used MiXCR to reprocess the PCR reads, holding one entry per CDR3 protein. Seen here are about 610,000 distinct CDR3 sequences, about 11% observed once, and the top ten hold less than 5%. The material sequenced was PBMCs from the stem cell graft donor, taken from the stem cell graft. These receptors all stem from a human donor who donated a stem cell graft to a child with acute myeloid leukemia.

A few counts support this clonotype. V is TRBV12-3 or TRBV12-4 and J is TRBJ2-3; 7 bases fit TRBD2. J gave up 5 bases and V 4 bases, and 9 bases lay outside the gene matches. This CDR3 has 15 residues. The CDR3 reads CASSSTAGAGDTQYF. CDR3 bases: TGTGCCAGCAGTTCGACGGCGGGAGCTGGAGATACGCAGTATTTT.

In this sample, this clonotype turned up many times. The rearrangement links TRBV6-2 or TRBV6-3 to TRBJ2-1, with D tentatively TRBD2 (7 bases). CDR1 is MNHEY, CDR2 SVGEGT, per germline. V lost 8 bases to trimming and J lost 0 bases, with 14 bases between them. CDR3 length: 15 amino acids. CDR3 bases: TGTGCCAGCTGGGGGGGGGCGGGCTCCTACAATGAGCAGTTCTTC. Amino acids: CASWGGAGSYNEQFF.

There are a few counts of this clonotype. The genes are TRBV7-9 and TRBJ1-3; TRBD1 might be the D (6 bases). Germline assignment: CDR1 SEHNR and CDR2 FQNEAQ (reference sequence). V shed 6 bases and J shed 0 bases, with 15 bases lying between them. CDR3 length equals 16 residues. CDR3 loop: CASSSTGPRSGNTIYF. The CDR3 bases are TGTGCCAGCAGTTCAACAGGGCCACGCTCTGGAAACACCATATATTTT. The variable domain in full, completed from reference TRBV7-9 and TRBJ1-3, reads DTGVSQNPRHKITKRGQNVTFRCDPISEHNRLYWYRQTLGQGPEFLTYFQNEAQLEKSRLLSDRFSAERPKGSFSTLEIQRTEQGDSAMYLCASSSTGPRSGNTIYFGEGSWLTVV.

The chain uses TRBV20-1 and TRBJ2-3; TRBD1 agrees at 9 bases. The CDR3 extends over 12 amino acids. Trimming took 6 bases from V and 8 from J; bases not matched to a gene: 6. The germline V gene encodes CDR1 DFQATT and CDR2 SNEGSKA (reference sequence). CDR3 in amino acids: CSAIQGAGTQYF. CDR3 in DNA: TGCAGTGCCATACAGGGGGCTGGTACGCAGTATTTT.

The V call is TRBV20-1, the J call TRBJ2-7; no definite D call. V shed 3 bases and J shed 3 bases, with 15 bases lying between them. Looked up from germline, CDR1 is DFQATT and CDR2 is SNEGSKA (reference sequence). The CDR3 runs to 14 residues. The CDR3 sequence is CSARTTAMGYEQYF. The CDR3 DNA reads TGCAGTGCTAGGACAACAGCGATGGGCTACGAGCAGTACTTC.

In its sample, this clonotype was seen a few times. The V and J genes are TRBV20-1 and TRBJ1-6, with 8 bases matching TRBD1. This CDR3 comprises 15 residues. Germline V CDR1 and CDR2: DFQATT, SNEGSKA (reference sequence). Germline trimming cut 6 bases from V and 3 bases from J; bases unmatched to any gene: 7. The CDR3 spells CSAQDRVIYNSPLHF. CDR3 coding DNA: TGCAGTGCCCAGGACAGGGTGATCTATAATTCACCCCTCCACTTT.

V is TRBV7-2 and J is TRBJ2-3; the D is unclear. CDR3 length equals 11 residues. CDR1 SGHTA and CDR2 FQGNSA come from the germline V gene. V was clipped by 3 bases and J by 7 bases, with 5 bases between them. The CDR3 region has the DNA TGTGCCAGCAGCTTGAAAAATACGCAGTATTTT. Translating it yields CASSLKNTQYF. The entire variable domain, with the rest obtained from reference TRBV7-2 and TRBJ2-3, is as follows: GAGVSQSPSNKVTEKGKDVELRCDPISGHTALYWYRQSLGQGLEFLIYFQGNSAPDKSGLPSDRFSAERTGGSVSTLTIQRTQQEDSAVYLCASSLKNTQYFGPGTRLTVL.

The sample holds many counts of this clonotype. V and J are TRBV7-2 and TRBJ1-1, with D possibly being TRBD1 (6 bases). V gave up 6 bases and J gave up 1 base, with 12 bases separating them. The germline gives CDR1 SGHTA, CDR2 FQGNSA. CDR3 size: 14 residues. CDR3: CASRRGTQNTEAFF. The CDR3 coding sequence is TGTGCCAGCAGGCGCGGGACACAGAACACTGAAGCTTTCTTT.

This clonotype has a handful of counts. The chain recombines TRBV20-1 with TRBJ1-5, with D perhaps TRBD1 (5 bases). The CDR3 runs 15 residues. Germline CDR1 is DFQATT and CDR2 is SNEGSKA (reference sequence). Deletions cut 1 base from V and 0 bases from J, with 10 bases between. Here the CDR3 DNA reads TGCAGTGCTAGAGGGGGACTAGATAGCAATCAGCCCCAGCATTTT. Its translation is CSARGGLDSNQPQHF.

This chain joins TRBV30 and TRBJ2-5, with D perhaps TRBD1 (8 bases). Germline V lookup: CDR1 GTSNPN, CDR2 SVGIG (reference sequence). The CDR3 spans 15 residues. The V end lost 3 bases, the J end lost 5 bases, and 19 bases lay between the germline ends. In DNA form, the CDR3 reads TGTGCCTGGAGCTCCTCTACAGGGGGGGTGGAGACCCAGTACTTC. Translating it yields CAWSSSTGGVETQYF.

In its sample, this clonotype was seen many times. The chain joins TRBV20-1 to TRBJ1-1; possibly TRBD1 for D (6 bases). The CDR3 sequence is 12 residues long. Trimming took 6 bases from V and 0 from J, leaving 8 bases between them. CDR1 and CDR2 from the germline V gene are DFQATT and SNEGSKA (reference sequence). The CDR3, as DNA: TGCAGTGCCAGGGGTTTGAACACTGAAGCTTTCTTT. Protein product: CSARGLNTEAFF.

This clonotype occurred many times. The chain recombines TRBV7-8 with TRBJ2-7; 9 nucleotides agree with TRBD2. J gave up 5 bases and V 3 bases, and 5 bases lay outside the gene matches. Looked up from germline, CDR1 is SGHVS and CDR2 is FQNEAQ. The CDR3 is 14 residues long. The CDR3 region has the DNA TGTGCCAGCAGCTTGGGCGGGAGGGGCGACGAGCAGTACTTC. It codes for CASSLGGRGDEQYF. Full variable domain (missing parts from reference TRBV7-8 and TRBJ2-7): GAGVSQSPRYKVAKRGQDVALRCDPISGHVSLFWYQQALGQGPEFLTYFQNEAQLDKSGLPSDRFFAERPEGSVSTLKIQRTQQEDSAVYLCASSLGGRGDEQYFGPGTRLTVT.

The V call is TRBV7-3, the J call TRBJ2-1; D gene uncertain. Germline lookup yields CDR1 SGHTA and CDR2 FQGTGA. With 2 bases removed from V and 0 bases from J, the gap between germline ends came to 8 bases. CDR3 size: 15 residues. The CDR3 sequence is CASSLLPGSYNEQFF. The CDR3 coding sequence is TGTGCCAGCAGCTTACTTCCGGGCTCCTACAATGAGCAGTTCTTC. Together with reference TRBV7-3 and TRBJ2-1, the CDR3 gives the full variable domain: GAGVSQTPSNKVTEKGKYVELRCDPISGHTALYWYRQSLGQGPEFLIYFQGTGAADDSGLPNDRFFAVRPEGSVSTLKIQRTERGDSAVYLCASSLLPGSYNEQFFGPGTRLTVL.

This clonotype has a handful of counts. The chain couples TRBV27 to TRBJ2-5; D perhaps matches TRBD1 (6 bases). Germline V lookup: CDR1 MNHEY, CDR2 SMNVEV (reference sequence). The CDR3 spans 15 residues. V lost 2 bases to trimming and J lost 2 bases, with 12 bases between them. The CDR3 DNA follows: TGTGCCAGCAGTTTAGGGGGACACCCACAAGAGACCCAGTACTTC. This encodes CASSLGGHPQETQYF.

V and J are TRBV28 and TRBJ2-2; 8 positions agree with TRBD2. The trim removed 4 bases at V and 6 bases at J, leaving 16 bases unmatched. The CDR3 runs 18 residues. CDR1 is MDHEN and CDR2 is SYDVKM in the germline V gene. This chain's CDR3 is CASSSPWGSGIVAGELFF. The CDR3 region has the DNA TGTGCCAGCAGTTCCCCCTGGGGTAGCGGGATAGTAGCCGGGGAGCTGTTTTTT.

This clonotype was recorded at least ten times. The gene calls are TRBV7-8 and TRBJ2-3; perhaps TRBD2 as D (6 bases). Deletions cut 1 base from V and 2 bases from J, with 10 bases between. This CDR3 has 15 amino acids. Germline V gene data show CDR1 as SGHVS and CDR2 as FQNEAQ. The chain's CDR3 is CASSLGGTVTDTQYF. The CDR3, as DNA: TGTGCCAGCAGCTTAGGGGGGACTGTCACAGATACGCAGTATTTT.

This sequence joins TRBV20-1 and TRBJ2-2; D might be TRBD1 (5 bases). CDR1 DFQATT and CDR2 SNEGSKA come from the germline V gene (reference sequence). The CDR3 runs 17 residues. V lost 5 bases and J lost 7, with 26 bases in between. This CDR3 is CSALGAQGEVAHGELFF. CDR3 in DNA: TGCAGTGCTCTAGGGGCGCAGGGCGAGGTGGCCCACGGGGAGCTGTTTTTT.

CDR3 bases: TGCAGCGGTCGTCGAGGGGGCACCGGGGAGCTGTTTTTT. Protein sequence: CSGRRGGTGELFF. J is TRBJ2-2 and V is TRBV29-1; possible D gene TRBD1, 6 bases. The CDR3 spans 13 residues. Per the germline V gene, CDR1 is SQVTM and CDR2 is ANQGSEA. V dropped 7 bases and J dropped 4 bases, with 13 bases sitting between them.

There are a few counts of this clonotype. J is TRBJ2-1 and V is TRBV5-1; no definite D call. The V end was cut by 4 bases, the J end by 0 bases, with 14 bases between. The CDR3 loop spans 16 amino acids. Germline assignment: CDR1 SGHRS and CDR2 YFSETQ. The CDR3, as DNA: TGCGCCAGCAGCGATGCTCGATACCGCTCCTACAATGAGCAGTTCTTC. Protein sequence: CASSDARYRSYNEQFF.

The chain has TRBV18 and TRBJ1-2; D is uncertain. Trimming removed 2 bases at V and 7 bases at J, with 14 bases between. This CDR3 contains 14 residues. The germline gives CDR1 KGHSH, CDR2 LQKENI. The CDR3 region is CASSPGIRDGGYTF. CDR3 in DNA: TGTGCCAGCTCACCAGGGATTAGGGATGGTGGCTACACCTTC.

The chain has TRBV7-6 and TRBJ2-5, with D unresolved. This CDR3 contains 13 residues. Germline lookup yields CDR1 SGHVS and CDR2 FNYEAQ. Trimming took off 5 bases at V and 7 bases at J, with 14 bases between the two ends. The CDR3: CASSDRQMGTQYF. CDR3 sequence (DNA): TGTGCCAGCAGCGATAGGCAAATGGGGACCCAGTACTTC. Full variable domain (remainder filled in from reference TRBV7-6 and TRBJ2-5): GAGVSQSPRYKVTKRGQDVALRCDPISGHVSLYWYRQALGQGPEFLTYFNYEAQQDKSGLPNDRFSAERPEGSISTLTIQRTEQRDSAMYRCASSDRQMGTQYFGPGTRLLVL.

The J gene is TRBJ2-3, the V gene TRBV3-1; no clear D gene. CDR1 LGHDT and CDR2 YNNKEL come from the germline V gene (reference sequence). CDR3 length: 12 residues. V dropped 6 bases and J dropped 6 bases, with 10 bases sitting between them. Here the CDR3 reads CASRSPGDTQYF. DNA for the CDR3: TGTGCCAGCAGGTCCCCGGGCGATACGCAGTATTTT.

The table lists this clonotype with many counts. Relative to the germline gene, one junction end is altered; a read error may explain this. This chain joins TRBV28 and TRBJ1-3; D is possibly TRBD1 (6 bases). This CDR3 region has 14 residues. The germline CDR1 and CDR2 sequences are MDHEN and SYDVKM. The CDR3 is CASQIGDKRSVLTF. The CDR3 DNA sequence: TGTGCCAGTCAAATAGGGGACAAGCGGTCTGTCCTTACCTTT.

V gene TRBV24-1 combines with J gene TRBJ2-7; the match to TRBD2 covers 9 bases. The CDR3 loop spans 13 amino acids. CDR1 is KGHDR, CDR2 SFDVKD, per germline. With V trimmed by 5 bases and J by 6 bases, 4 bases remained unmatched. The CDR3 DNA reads TGTGCCACCAGTGGTTTTAGCGGGGGCGAGCAGTACTTC. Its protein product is CATSGFSGGEQYF.

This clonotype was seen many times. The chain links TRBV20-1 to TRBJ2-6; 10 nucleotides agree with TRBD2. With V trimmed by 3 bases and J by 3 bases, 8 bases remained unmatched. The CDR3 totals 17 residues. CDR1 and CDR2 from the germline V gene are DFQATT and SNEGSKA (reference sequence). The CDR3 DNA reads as TGCAGTGCTAGTTTGGCTAGCGGGAGAGGTGGGGCCAACGTCCTGACTTTC. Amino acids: CSASLASGRGGANVLTF.

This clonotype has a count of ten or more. CDR3 sequence reads: CASSQVRDSPLHF. The CDR3 DNA reads TGTGCCAGCAGCCAAGTGAGAGATTCACCCCTCCACTTT. The genes are TRBV3-1 and TRBJ1-6; D remains unclear. This CDR3 has 13 amino acids. V lost 1 base to trimming and J lost 8 bases, with 6 bases between them. Germline CDR1 reads LGHDT; CDR2 reads YNNKEL (reference sequence).

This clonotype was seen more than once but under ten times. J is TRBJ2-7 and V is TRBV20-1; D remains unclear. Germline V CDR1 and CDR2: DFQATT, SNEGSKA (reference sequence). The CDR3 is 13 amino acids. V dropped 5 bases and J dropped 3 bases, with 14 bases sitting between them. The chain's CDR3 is CSALWSVGYEQYF. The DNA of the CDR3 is TGCAGTGCTCTATGGAGCGTGGGCTACGAGCAGTACTTC.

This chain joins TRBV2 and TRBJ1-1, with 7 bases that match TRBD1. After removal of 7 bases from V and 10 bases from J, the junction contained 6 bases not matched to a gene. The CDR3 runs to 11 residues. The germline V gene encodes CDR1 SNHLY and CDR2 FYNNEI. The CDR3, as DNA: TGTGCCAGCACCAGGGGGGGGACAGCTTTCTTT. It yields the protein CASTRGGTAFF. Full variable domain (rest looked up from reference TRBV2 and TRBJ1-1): EPEVTQTPSHQVTQMGQEVILRCVPISNHLYFYWYRQILGQKVEFLVSFYNNEISEKSEIFDDQFSVERPDGSNFTLKIRSTKLEDSAMYFCASTRGGTAFFGQGTRLTVV.

The CDR3 nucleotides read TGTGCCAGCAGCCCCACAGGAAGCGGGAGGTACTCTGGGGCCAACGTCCTGACTTTC. It translates to CASSPTGSGRYSGANVLTF. The rearrangement joins TRBV9 to TRBJ2-6; 9 nucleotides line up with TRBD2. The germline V gene has CDR1 SGDLS and CDR2 YYNGEE. The ends lost 4 bases at V and 0 bases at J; junction bases unmatched: 11. The CDR3 consists of 19 residues.

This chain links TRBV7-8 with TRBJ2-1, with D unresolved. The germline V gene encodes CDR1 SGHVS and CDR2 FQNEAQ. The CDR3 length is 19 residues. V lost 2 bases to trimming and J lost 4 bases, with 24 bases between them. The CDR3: CASSLRGRIGPSKYNEQFF. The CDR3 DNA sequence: TGTGCCAGCAGCTTAAGAGGACGGATTGGTCCCTCCAAATACAATGAGCAGTTCTTC.